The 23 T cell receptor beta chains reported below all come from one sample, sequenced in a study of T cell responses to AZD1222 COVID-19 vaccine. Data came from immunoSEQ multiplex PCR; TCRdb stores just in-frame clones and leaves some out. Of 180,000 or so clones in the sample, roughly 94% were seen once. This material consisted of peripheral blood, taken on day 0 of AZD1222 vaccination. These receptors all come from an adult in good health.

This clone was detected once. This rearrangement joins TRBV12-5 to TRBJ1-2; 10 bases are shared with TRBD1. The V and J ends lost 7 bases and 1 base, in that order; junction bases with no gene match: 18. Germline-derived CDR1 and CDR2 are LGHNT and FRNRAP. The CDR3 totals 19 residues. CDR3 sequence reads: CASAVDGGTGDLLNYGYTF. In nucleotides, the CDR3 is TGTGCTAGTGCCGTGGACGGGGGGACAGGGGACCTCCTTAACTATGGCTACACCTTC.

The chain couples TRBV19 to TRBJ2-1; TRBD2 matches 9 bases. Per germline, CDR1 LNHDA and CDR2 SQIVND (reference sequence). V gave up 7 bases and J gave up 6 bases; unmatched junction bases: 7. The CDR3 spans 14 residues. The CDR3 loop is CASNRAGGLNEQFF. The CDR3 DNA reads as TGTGCCAGTAACCGAGCGGGAGGCCTCAATGAGCAGTTCTTC.

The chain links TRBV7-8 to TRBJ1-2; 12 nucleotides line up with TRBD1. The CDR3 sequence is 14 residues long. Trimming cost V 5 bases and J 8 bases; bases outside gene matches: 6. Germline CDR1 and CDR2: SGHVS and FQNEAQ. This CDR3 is CASSQTGQGAGYTF. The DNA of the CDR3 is TGTGCCAGCAGCCAGACGGGACAGGGGGCGGGCTACACCTTC.

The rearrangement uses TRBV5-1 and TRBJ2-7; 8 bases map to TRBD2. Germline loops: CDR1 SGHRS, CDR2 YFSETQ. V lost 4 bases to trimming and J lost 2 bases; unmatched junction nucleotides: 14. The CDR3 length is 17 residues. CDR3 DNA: TGCGCCAGCAGCGGGGGTTGGGGTAGCGGGGCCGCCTACGAGCAGTACTTC. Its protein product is CASSGGWGSGAAYEQYF.

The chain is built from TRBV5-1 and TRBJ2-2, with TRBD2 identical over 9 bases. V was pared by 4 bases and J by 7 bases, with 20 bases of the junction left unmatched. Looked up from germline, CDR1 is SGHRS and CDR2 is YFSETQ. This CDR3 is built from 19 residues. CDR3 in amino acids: CASSQAIAGVFLTGGELFF. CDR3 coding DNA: TGCGCCAGCAGCCAGGCCATAGCGGGAGTTTTTTTAACGGGCGGGGAGCTGTTTTTT.

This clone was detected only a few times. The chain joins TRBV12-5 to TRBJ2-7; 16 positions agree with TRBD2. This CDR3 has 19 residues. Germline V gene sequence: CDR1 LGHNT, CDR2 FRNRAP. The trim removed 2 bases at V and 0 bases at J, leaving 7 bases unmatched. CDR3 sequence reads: CASGLSRGLAGGSSYEQYF. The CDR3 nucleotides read TGTGCTAGTGGTTTGAGTAGGGGACTAGCGGGAGGGAGCTCCTACGAGCAGTACTTC.

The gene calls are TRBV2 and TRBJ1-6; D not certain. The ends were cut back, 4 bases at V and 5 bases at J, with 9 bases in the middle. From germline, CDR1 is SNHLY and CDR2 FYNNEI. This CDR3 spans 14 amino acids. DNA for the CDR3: TGTGCCAGCAGTGTTAGGCTGAATAATTCACCCCTCCACTTT. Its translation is CASSVRLNNSPLHF.

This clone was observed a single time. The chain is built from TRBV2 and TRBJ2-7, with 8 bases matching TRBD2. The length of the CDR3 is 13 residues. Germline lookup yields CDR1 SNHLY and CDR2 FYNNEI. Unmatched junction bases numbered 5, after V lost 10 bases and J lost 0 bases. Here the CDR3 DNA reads TGTGCCACCAAGCGGGAGAGCTCCTACGAGCAGTACTTC. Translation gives CATKRESSYEQYF.

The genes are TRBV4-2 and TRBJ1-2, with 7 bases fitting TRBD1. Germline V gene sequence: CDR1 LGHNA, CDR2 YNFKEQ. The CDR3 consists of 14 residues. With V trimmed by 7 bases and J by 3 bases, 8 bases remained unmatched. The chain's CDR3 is CASTPPDRDYGYTF. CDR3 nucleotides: TGTGCCAGCACCCCCCCCGACAGGGACTATGGCTACACCTTC.

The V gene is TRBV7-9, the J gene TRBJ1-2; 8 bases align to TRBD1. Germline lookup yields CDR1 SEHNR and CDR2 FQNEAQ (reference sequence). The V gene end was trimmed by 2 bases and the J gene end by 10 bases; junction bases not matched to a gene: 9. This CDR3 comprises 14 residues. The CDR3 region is CASSLRAGGPDYTF. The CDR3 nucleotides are TGTGCCAGCAGCTTACGAGCAGGGGGCCCTGACTACACCTTC.

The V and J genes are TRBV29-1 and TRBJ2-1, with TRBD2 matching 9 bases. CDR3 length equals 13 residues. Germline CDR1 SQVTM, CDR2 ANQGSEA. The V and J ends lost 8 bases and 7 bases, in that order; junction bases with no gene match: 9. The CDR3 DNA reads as TGCAGCCCCCGGCTAGCGGGGTTTAATGAGCAGTTCTTC. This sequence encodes CSPRLAGFNEQFF.

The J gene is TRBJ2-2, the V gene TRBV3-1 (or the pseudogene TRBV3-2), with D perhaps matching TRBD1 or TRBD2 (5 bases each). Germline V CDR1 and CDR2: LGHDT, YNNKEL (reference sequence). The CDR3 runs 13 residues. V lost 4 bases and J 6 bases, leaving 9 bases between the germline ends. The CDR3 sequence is CASSRLGAGELFF. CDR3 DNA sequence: TGTGCCAGCAGCCGTCTGGGGGCCGGGGAGCTGTTTTTT.

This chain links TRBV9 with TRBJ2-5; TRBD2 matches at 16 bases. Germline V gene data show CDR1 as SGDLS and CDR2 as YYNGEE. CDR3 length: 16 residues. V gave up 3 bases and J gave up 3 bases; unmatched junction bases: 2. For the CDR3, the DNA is TGTGCCAGCAGCGCCGGGACTAGCGGGAGGGAAGAGACCCAGTACTTC. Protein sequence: CASSAGTSGREETQYF.

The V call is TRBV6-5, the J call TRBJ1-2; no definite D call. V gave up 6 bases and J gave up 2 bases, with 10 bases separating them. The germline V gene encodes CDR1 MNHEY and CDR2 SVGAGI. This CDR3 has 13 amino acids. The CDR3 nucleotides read TGTGCCAGCAGGGTGGCTGCCAACTATGGCTACACCTTC. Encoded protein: CASRVAANYGYTF.

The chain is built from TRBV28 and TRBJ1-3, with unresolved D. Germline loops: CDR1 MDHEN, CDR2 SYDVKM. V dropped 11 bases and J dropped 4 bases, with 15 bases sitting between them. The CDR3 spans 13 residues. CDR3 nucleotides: TGTGCCGCAGTGTACCCCGCAGGAAACACCATATATTTT. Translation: CAAVYPAGNTIYF.

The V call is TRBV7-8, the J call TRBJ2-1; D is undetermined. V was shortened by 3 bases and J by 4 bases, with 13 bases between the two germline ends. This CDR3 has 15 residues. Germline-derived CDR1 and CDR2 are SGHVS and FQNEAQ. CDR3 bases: TGTGCCAGCAGCTTGGAAGGTGTGGGGTACAATGAGCAGTTCTTC. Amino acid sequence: CASSLEGVGYNEQFF.

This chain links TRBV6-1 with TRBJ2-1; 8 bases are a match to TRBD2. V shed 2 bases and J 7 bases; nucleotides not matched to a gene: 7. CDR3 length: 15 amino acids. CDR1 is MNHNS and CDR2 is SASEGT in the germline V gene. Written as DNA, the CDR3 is TGTGCCAGCAGTGAATGGCGGGGGGCCGGGAATGAGCAGTTCTTC. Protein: CASSEWRGAGNEQFF.

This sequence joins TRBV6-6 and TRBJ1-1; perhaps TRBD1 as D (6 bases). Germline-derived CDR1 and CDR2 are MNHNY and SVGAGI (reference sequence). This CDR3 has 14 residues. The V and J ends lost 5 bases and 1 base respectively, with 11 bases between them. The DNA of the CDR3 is TGTGCCAGCAGTCACGGGACATCGAACACTGAAGCTTTCTTT. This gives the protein CASSHGTSNTEAFF.

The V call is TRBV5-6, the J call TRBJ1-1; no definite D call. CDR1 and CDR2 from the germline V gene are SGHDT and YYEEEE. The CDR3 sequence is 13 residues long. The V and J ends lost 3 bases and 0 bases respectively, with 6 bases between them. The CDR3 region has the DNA TGTGCCAGCAGCTGGGCGGTGAACACTGAAGCTTTCTTT. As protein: CASSWAVNTEAFF. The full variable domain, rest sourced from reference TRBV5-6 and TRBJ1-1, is DAGVTQSPTHLIKTRGQQVTLRCSPKSGHDTVSWYQQALGQGPQFIFQYYEEEERQRGNFPDRFSGHQFPNYSSELNVNALLLGDSALYLCASSWAVNTEAFFGQGTRLTVV.

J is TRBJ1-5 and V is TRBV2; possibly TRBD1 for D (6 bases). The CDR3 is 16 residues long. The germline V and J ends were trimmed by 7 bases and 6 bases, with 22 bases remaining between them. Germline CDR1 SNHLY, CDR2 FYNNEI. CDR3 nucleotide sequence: TGTGCCAGCAAGTCCTCGGGGGGGGCCATGGGTCAGCCCCAGCATTTT. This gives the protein CASKSSGGAMGQPQHF.

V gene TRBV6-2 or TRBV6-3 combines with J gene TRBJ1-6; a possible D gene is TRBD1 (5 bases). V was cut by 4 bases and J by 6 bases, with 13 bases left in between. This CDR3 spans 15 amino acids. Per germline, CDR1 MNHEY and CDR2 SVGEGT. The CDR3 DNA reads TGTGCCAGCAGTTTCCCGGGGCCCGTTAATTCACCCCTCCACTTT. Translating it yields CASSFPGPVNSPLHF.

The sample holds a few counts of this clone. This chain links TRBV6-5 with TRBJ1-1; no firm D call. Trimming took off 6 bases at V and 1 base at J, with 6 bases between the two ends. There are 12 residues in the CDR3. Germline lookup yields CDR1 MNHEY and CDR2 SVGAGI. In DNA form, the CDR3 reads TGTGCCAGCAGCCCCTGGAACACTGAAGCTTTCTTT. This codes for CASSPWNTEAFF.

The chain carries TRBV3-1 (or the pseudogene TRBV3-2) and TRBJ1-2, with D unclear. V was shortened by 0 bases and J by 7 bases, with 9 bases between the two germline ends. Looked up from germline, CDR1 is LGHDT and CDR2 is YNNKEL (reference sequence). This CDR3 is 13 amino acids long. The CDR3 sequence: CASSQDGPSGYTF. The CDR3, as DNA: TGTGCCAGCAGCCAAGACGGCCCTTCTGGCTACACCTTC.